The source of this T cell receptor beta chain is a study of CD8 T cells in Susac syndrome. Regarding this clonotype: No antigen is known for it.

Random hexamers were used to reverse transcribe the RNA input (about 0.5 to 1 ug). Amplification of TCR beta CDR3 was carried out by immunoSEQ multiplex PCR, which covered 54 Vbeta and 13 Jbeta segments. Via MiXCR, TCRdb re-called the immunoSEQ multiplex PCR reads, giving one row per CDR3 protein. The table records around 200,000 distinct CDR3 sequences, approximately 94% of them present only once. Study results and caveats: The study conceded that its TCR sequencing and HLA analysis involved relatively few individuals.

The T cells that were sequenced for TCR beta were CD8+ and CD4+ cells from blood. In contrast to the negatively isolated CD8+ and CD4+ T cells, TEMRA cells were FACS-enriched. Trimming took off 7 bases at V and 5 bases at J, with 10 bases between the two ends. Germline CDR1 reads KGHDR; CDR2 reads SFDVKD. The CDR3 is 12 amino acids. Material for sequencing was CD4+ T cells from PBMCs. The receptor was derived from a human donor with multiple sclerosis. This chain joins TRBV24-1 and TRBJ2-5; unclear D gene. CDR3 protein: CATSSGGETQYF. In nucleotides, the CDR3 is TGTGCCACCAGCTCGGGTGGCGAGACCCAGTACTTC.